The rows below give T cell receptor beta chains drawn from one sample of a study of T cells in Graves' hyperthyroidism and ophthalmopathy. Each CDR3 protein is one row after TCRdb ran MiXCR on the multiplex PCR reads. Of 300,000 or so distinct CDR3 sequences in the sample, around a sixth were seen once. The material sequenced was blood. The receptors were gathered from a woman aged 45-60 years with Graves' hyperthyroidism. Each CDR3 is given with its conserved first and last residue. A D gene is named only where the DNA matches it firmly. Size is stated for part of the rows, as once, few or many counts, or as a class when the clone is expanded.

d_gene | j_gene | abundance | v_gene | CDR3nt | CDR3aa
- | TRBJ2-7 | - | TRBV7-9 | TGTGCCAGCAGCACAGGGGACTGGTACGAGCAGTACTTC | CASSTGDWYEQYF
- | TRBJ2-1 | - | TRBV7-2 | TGTGCCAGCAGCTTAGCAAACCGTTACAATGAGCAGTTCTTC | CASSLANRYNEQFF
TRBD2 | TRBJ2-1 | many | TRBV7-9 | TGTGCCAGCAGCTCCAGACTAGCGGGAAGAGGGGATGAGCAGTTCTTC | CASSSRLAGRGDEQFF
- | TRBJ1-1 | - | TRBV6-2/TRBV6-3 | TGTGCCAGCAGTTCCGCCGGCTGGACTGAAGCTTTCTTT | CASSSAGWTEAFF
- | TRBJ1-1 | - | TRBV19 | TGTGCCGGAGTAGTCCGGGGTTACAGGGTCGCTGAAGCTTTCTTT | CAGVVRGYRVAEAFF
TRBD1 | TRBJ1-1 | - | TRBV18 | TGTGCCAGCTCACCTCCCCTCCGGGACAGCACTGAAGCTTTCTTT | CASSPPLRDSTEAFF
- | TRBJ2-1 | many | TRBV13 | TGTGCCAGCAGCCCCCGGACAGAGTACAATGAGCAGTTCTTC | CASSPRTEYNEQFF
TRBD2 | TRBJ2-1 | few | TRBV4-2 | TGTGCCAGCAGCCAAGAAGGGAGCGGGGGGGCGGAAAATGAGCAGTTCTTC | CASSQEGSGGAENEQFF
- | TRBJ1-2 | - | TRBV7-9 | TGTGCCAGCAGTCCAGAGAACCGGTATGGCTACACCTTC | CASSPENRYGYTF
- | TRBJ1-1 | few | TRBV6-2/TRBV6-3 | TGTGCCAGCAGTTACCAACAGCAGAACACTGAAGCTTTCTTT | CASSYQQQNTEAFF
TRBD2 | TRBJ2-5 | many | TRBV5-1 | TGCGCCAGCAGCAGCCGACTAGCTCCCCAAGAGACCCAGTACTTC | CASSSRLAPQETQYF
TRBD2 | TRBJ2-1 | many | TRBV11-1 | TGTGCCAGCTCCTCTAGCGGATACAATGAGCAGTTCTTC | CASSSSGYNEQFF
- | TRBJ2-7 | - | TRBV7-2 | TGTGCCAGCAGAAAGACTACCTATACCTACGAGCAGTACTTC | CASRKTTYTYEQYF
- | TRBJ2-7 | many | TRBV11-2 | TGTGCCAGCAGTTCGACAAATAGCTACGAGCAGTACTTC | CASSSTNSYEQYF
- | TRBJ2-7 | many | TRBV20-1 | TGCAGTGCGCGACTACAGGGCCCCTACGAGCAGTACTTC | CSARLQGPYEQYF
TRBD1 | TRBJ1-5 | - | TRBV6-1 | TGTGCCAGCGGTTGGGACGGACAGGGATCTCAGCCCCAGCATTTT | CASGWDGQGSQPQHF
- | TRBJ1-1 | - | TRBV27 | TGTGCCAGCAGTCCCCGGGTCTTTAACACTGAAGCTTTCTTT | CASSPRVFNTEAFF
- | TRBJ1-5 | few | TRBV20-1 | TGCAGTGCTAGAGATCCCAGGGCGCAGGAACGCAATCAGCCCCAGCATTTT | CSARDPRAQERNQPQHF
TRBD2 | TRBJ2-1 | many | TRBV9 | TGTGCCAGCAGCGTAGGGGGTAGCGGGCTCAATGAGCAGTTCTTC | CASSVGGSGLNEQFF
- | TRBJ1-2 | - | TRBV13 | TGTGCCAGCAGCTTCGACTATGGCTACACCTTC | CASSFDYGYTF
- | TRBJ2-3 | - | TRBV20-1 | TGCAGTGCTAGAGATAGTGGGGCGTTTCAAGGAGGAGATACGCAGTATTTT | CSARDSGAFQGGDTQYF
TRBD1 | TRBJ1-5 | - | TRBV27 | TGTGCCAGCAGTAGGGGGACAGGGATCAATCAGCCCCAGCATTTT | CASSRGTGINQPQHF
TRBD1 | TRBJ1-2 | - | TRBV28 | TGTGCCAGCAGTTACCCGGACAGGGTAAACTATGGCTACACCTTC | CASSYPDRVNYGYTF
TRBD2 | TRBJ2-3 | - | TRBV7-9 | TGTGCCAGCAGCTTACAAGCGGGAGTACAGGGAGATACGCAGTATTTT | CASSLQAGVQGDTQYF
TRBD1 | TRBJ1-5 | - | TRBV19 | TGTGCCAGTAAACTATCGACAGGGGCGTCCAATCAGCCCCAGCATTTT | CASKLSTGASNQPQHF
- | TRBJ2-3 | many | TRBV12-3/TRBV12-4 | TGTGCCAGCAGCCAATTCCCGGATACGCAGTATTTT | CASSQFPDTQYF
- | TRBJ1-3 | few | TRBV7-9 | TGTGCCAGCAGCTTTGCTGTGGACGTCCTCTCTGGAAACACCATATATTTT | CASSFAVDVLSGNTIYF
- | TRBJ2-2 | many | TRBV3-1 | TGTGCCAGCAGCCAAAGGCCCGGGGAGCTGTTTTTT | CASSQRPGELFF
- | TRBJ2-3 | few | TRBV6-1 | TGTGCCAGCAGTGATTGGTACACAGATACGCAGTATTTT | CASSDWYTDTQYF
- | TRBJ2-7 | - | TRBV30 | TGTGCCTGGTCCCCGGGTCTTTGGGATTACGAGCAGTACTTC | CAWSPGLWDYEQYF
- | TRBJ1-6 | - | TRBV20-1 | TGCAGTGCTCGTACGGATGGGGGAGGTTCACCCCTCCACTTT | CSARTDGGGSPLHF
TRBD2 | TRBJ2-5 | many | TRBV30 | TGTGCCTCATCCCGGGGGGTCGGTGAGACCCAGTACTTC | CASSRGVGETQYF
TRBD1 | TRBJ1-1 | few | TRBV2 | TGTGCCAGCAGAAACAGGGGGCGGGACACTGAAGCTTTCTTT | CASRNRGRDTEAFF
- | TRBJ2-1 | few | TRBV20-1 | TGCAGTGCTCCCGGTTCGGGCGGGCACGGCTCCTACAATGAGCAGTTCTTC | CSAPGSGGHGSYNEQFF
- | TRBJ2-3 | once | TRBV29-1 | TGCAGCGTTGAATCCGGGGGAGTTTGGGATACGCAGTATTTT | CSVESGGVWDTQYF
TRBD2 | TRBJ2-1 | many | TRBV28 | TGTGCCAGCAGTCCGACTAGCGGGACTGTATCTCGGAATGAGCAGTTCTTC | CASSPTSGTVSRNEQFF
TRBD1 | TRBJ1-1 | - | TRBV10-3 | TGTGCCACCAGTGAATGGTTGGACAGGGCTACAACTGAAGCTTTCTTT | CATSEWLDRATTEAFF
- | TRBJ1-3 | - | TRBV9 | TGTGCCAGCAGCGGGAGCTCTGGAAACACCATGTATTTT | CASSGSSGNTMYF
- | TRBJ1-1 | many | TRBV6-1 | TGTGCCAGCAGGTGGGACCCCTTTTCAGGTGAAGCTTTCTTT | CASRWDPFSGEAFF
TRBD2 | TRBJ2-2 | many | TRBV5-5 | TGTGCCAGCAGCCTTCCTAGCGGGAGAAGGGTCGGGGAGCTGTTTTTT | CASSLPSGRRVGELFF
- | TRBJ2-1 | - | TRBV20-1 | TGCAGTGCTAGAGATCGTCTAGCTTTCAATGAGCAGTTCTTC | CSARDRLAFNEQFF
- | TRBJ1-1 | many | TRBV12-5 | TGTGCTAGTGGTTTACCCCCAGGAGAAGCTTTCTTT | CASGLPPGEAFF
- | TRBJ1-1 | - | TRBV9 | TGTGCCAGCAGCGTAGCCCTGACTGGAGGTAAAGCTTTCTTT | CASSVALTGGKAFF
- | TRBJ2-1 | many | TRBV2 | TGTGCCAGCAGGATTAGCGGATACAATGAGCAGTTCTTC | CASRISGYNEQFF
TRBD2 | TRBJ2-1 | - | TRBV19 | TGTGCCACAAATTTAGCGGGAGGGTACGACAATGAGCAGTTCTTC | CATNLAGGYDNEQFF
TRBD1 | TRBJ2-7 | - | TRBV30 | TGTGCCTTTTCAGGGGGACGAGCGTACGAGCAGTACTTC | CAFSGGRAYEQYF